This T cell receptor (beta chain) came from a study of cytomegalovirus exposure and HLA in healthy donors. Remarks on this clone: Its cognate antigen is unknown.

This CDR3 spans 15 amino acids. Germline CDR1 reads SGHRS; CDR2 reads YFSETQ. After removal of 4 bases from V and 3 bases from J, the junction contained 3 bases not matched to a gene. Study-wide results and caveats: The authors considered a cluster of highly shared sequence variants likely to be a sequencing artifact.

The PCR ran on 60 Vbeta and 13 Jbeta primers. Libraries were prepared by immunoSEQ multiplex PCR; TCRdb keeps only in-frame clonotypes and omits some of them. The sample includes 70,000 to 95,000 clones, around two thirds of them seen just once. This clonotype originated in a woman under 40 in good health and CMV-seropositive. Sequenced input: PBMCs. The V gene is TRBV5-1, the J gene TRBJ1-6; 8 bases match TRBD1. CDR3 DNA: TGCGCCAGCAGCCCGGGGACAGGCTATAATTCACCCCTCCACTTT. This codes for CASSPGTGYNSPLHF.